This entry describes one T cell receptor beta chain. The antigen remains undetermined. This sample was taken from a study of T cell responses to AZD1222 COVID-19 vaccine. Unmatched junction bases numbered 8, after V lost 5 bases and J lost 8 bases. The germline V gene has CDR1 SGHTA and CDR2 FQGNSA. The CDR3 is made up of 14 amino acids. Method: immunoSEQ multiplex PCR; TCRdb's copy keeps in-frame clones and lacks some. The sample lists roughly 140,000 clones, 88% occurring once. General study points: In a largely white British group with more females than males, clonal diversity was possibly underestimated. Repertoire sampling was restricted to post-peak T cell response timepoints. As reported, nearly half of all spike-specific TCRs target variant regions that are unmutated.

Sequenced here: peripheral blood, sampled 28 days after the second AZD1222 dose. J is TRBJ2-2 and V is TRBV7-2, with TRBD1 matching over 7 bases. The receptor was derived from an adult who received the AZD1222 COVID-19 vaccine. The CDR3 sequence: CASSLDRVAGELFF. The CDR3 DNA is TGTGCCAGCAGCCTCGACAGGGTTGCGGGGGAGCTGTTTTTT.